The clone carrying this T cell receptor (beta chain) has ten or more counts. The target antigen is unknown. Ophthalmopathy donors showed moderate-to-severe activity, CAS ≥3, NOSPECS ≥4 and a duration under 3 months. Patients were diagnosed from clinical symptoms, serum thyroxine, TRAb, thyroid ultrasound and orbital computed tomography. This entry is derived from a study of Graves' ophthalmopathy and Graves' hyperthyroidism. Study information: Peripheral blood samples were taken at initial diagnosis, before any treatment.

From germline, CDR1 is KGHDR and CDR2 SFDVKD. V was shortened by 6 bases and J by 4 bases, with 6 bases between the two germline ends. This CDR3 comprises 12 residues. Amplifying from RNA transcripts, the study obtained TCR beta CDR3 regions. After a first-round RT-PCR with HTBI primers, a second-round multiplex PCR was run. Each CDR3 protein gets one entry after TCRdb re-called the multiplex PCR reads with MiXCR. The sample lists under 350,000 distinct CDR3 sequences, roughly 15% seen once, with approximately 13% in the top ten. Broader study findings: Blood also held most thyroid clonotypes expanded above 0.001 frequency.

The chain has TRBV24-1 and TRBJ1-5; D is unresolved. The clonotype was recovered from an adult man with Graves' ophthalmopathy. The sequencing sample was made of peripheral blood. In DNA form, the CDR3 reads TGTGCCACCAGTTCGGGGAATCAGCCCCAGCATTTT. It encodes CATSSGNQPQHF.